This T cell receptor beta chain was identified during a study of blood T cell repertoires in COVID-19. Whole-study context: Sample material is recorded as cDNA or gDNA derived from T cells, B-cell-depleted T cells, or PBMCs.

Recruited during active infection, patients (from Seattle) were subsequently followed longitudinally. The V gene lost 5 bases and the J gene lost 4 bases, with 13 bases spanning the gap. The CDR3 length is 14 residues. From germline, CDR1 is MDHEN and CDR2 SYDVKM. Original methodology: By means of reference gene primer amplification, nucleated cell counts were estimated. Sequencing used immunoSEQ multiplex PCR; TCRdb keeps in-frame clones, though not all of them. Clonal size and the V and J genes are those of that table, whereas D and trimming came from the DNA. This table holds around 310,000 clones, 85% to 90% found once.

This chain uses TRBV28 with TRBJ2-3; the D gene is possibly TRBD2 (6 bases). The sequencing sample was made of peripheral blood. This TCR was sampled from a woman aged 40 to 50 with COVID-19, enrolled during active disease. The CDR3 reads CASSLPAGADTQYF. CDR3 coding DNA: TGTGCCAGCAGTCTCCCAGCGGGCGCAGATACGCAGTATTTT.